The 6 T cell receptor beta chains below were found in one sample sequenced in a study of T cell responses to AZD1222 COVID-19 vaccine. Libraries were prepared by immunoSEQ multiplex PCR; TCRdb keeps only in-frame clonotypes and omits some of them. The sample records about 79,000 clones, around 84% being singletons. Sequencing used peripheral blood, obtained on day 0 of AZD1222 vaccination. These receptors all come from an adult in good health.

The rearrangement uses TRBV19 and TRBJ1-2, with D possibly being TRBD1 (6 bases). Germline CDR1 is LNHDA and CDR2 is SQIVND (reference sequence). This CDR3 region has 15 residues. V was pared by 3 bases and J by 4 bases, with 15 bases between. The DNA for the CDR3 is TGTGCCAGTAGTATTTTGGGGGCGTGGAGCTATGGCTACACCTTC. It specifies CASSILGAWSYGYTF.

This chain links TRBV7-2 with TRBJ2-1; D is uncertain. Germline CDR1 and CDR2: SGHTA and FQGNSA. This CDR3 spans 13 amino acids. V lost 4 bases and J 3 bases, leaving 7 bases between the germline ends. CDR3 nucleotide sequence: TGTGCCAGCAGCTCGACAATCTACAATGAGCAGTTCTTC. Translating it yields CASSSTIYNEQFF.

The V and J genes are TRBV6-5 and TRBJ2-1, with TRBD2 matching 8 bases. V lost 2 bases to trimming and J lost 7 bases; unmatched junction nucleotides: 4. The germline V gene has CDR1 MNHEY and CDR2 SVGAGI. The CDR3 has 14 amino acids. The CDR3 DNA sequence: TGTGCCAGCAGTTACCTGCTAGCGGGTAATGAGCAGTTCTTC. Its protein is CASSYLLAGNEQFF.

This clone has just one count. The V and J genes are TRBV5-4 and TRBJ1-5; D gene uncertain. CDR1 SGHNT and CDR2 YYREEE come from the germline V gene (reference sequence). V dropped 0 bases and J dropped 4 bases, with 5 bases sitting between them. The CDR3 is 13 residues long. CDR3 DNA: TGTGCCAGCAGCTTGGATGGGAATCAGCCCCAGCATTTT. Protein sequence: CASSLDGNQPQHF.

The chain recombines TRBV7-2 with TRBJ1-6; a possible D gene is TRBD1 (5 bases). This CDR3 contains 14 residues. V was trimmed by 3 bases and J by 14 bases, leaving 17 bases between them. Per the germline V gene, CDR1 is SGHTA and CDR2 is FQGNSA. The CDR3 sequence: CASSFQGPELSLHF. The CDR3 nucleotides are TGTGCCAGCAGCTTTCAGGGTCCGGAGTTATCCCTCCACTTT. The complete variable domain, with remaining parts taken from reference TRBV7-2 and TRBJ1-6, reads GAGVSQSPSNKVTEKGKDVELRCDPISGHTALYWYRQSLGQGLEFLIYFQGNSAPDKSGLPSDRFSAERTGGSVSTLTIQRTQQEDSAVYLCASSFQGPELSLHFGNGTRLTVT.

The J gene is TRBJ1-1, the V gene TRBV5-1; tentatively, D is TRBD1 (6 bases). Germline V lookup: CDR1 SGHRS, CDR2 YFSETQ. V lost 4 bases and J lost 3, with 10 bases in between. The CDR3 is 13 amino acids. In DNA, the CDR3 is TGCGCCAGCAGCATGGACAGTTACACTGAAGCTTTCTTT. Protein sequence: CASSMDSYTEAFF.